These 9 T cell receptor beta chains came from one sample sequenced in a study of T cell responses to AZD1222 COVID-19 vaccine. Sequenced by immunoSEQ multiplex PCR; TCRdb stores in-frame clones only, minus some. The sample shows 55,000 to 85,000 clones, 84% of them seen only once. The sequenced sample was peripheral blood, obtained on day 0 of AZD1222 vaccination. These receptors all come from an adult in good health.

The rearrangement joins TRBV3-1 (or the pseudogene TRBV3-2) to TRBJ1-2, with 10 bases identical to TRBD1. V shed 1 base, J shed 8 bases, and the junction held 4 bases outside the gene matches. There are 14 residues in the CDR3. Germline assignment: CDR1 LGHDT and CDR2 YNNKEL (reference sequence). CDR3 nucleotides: TGTGCCAGCAGCCAAGGACCGACAGGGGGCGGCTACACCTTC. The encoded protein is CASSQGPTGGGYTF.

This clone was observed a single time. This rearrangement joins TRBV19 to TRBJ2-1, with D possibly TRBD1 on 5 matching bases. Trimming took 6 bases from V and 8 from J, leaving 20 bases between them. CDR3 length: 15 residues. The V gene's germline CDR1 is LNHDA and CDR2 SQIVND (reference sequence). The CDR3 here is CASSPRVSVPHEQFF. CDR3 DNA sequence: TGTGCCAGTAGCCCCAGGGTTTCCGTACCGCATGAGCAGTTCTTC. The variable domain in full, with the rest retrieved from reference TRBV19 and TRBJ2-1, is DGGITQSPKYLFRKEGQNVTLSCEQNLNHDAMYWYRQDPGQGLRLIYYSQIVNDFQKGDIAEGYSVSREKKESFPLTVTSAQKNPTAFYLCASSPRVSVPHEQFFGPGTRLTVL.

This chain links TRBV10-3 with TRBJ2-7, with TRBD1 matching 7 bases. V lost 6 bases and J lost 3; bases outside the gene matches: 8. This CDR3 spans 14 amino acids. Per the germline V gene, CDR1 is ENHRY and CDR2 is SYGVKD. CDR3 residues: CAISYGQEDYEQYF. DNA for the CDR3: TGTGCCATCAGCTATGGACAGGAGGACTACGAGCAGTACTTC.

The CDR3 loop reads CASSLQGRIYGYTF. DNA for the CDR3: TGTGCCAGCAGTTTACAGGGGCGCATCTATGGCTACACCTTC. V usage is TRBV28 and J usage is TRBJ1-2; possibly TRBD1 for D (6 bases). Germline-derived CDR1 and CDR2 are MDHEN and SYDVKM. V dropped 2 bases and J dropped 4 bases, with 11 bases sitting between them. The CDR3 runs to 14 residues.

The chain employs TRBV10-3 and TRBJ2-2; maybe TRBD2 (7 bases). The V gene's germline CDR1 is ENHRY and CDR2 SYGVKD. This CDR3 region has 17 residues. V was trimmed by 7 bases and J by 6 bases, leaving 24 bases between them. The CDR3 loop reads CAIKRGAALGTSGELFF. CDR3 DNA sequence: TGTGCCATCAAACGGGGGGCAGCCCTAGGGACGTCCGGGGAGCTGTTTTTT.

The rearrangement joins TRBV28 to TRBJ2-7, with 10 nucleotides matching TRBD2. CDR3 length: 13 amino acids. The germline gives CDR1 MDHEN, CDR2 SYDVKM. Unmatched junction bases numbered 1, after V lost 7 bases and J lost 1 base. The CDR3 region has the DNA TGTGCCAGCAATAGCGGGGGGTCCTACGAGCAGTACTTC. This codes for CASNSGGSYEQYF.

The CDR3 coding sequence is TGTGCCAGCAGTTACATTCGCAATCAGCCCCAGCATTTT. Its translation is CASSYIRNQPQHF. The chain employs TRBV6-5 and TRBJ1-5; unclear D gene. The CDR3 is 13 amino acids. Germline V lookup: CDR1 MNHEY, CDR2 SVGAGI. V was clipped by 2 bases and J by 2 bases, with 4 bases between them.

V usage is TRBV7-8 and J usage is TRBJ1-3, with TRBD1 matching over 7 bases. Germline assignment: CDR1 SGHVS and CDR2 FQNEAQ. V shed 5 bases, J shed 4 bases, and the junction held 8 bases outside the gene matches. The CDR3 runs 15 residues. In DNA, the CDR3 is TGTGCCAGCAGCCCGAGACAGGGATCGGGAAACACCATATATTTT. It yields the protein CASSPRQGSGNTIYF.

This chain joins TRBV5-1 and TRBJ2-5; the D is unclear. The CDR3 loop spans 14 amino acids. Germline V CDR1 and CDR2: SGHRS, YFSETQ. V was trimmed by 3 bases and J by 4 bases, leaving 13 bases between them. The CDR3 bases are TGCGCCAGCAGCTCTCCTTTTAGAGGAGAGACCCAGTACTTC. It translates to CASSSPFRGETQYF.